This TCR beta chain was documented in a study of cytotoxic CD8 clonotypes in ibrutinib-treated CLL. Study-wide findings and caveats: Under therapy, public clonotypes either contracted or stayed stable, and they were uncommon.

On this clone itself: What it binds is not known.

The CDR3 totals 15 residues. CDR1 and CDR2 (germline): SGHVS, FQNEAQ. Deletions cut 2 bases from V and 7 bases from J, with 15 bases between. Assay used: immunoSEQ multiplex PCR; TCRdb lists only in-frame clones, some missing. The repertoire holds about 310,000 clones, with approximately 80% as singletons. The chain is built from TRBV7-8 and TRBJ2-1; D may be TRBD2 (5 bases). The sample was PBMCs, taken before ibrutinib treatment. This clonotype originated in a human donor with chronic lymphocytic leukemia. The CDR3 DNA is TGTGCCAGCAGCTTATTGGTGGGAGTTTCGAATGAGCAGTTCTTC. Translating it yields CASSLLVGVSNEQFF.